This T cell receptor (beta chain) was recorded in a study of blood T cell repertoires in COVID-19. Study background: Samples representing acute and convalescent COVID-19 were sourced from the United States, Italy and Spain. The cDNA or gDNA used as material had been derived from T cells, B-cell-depleted T cells, or PBMCs.

The CDR3 loop spans 15 amino acids. V was pared by 3 bases and J by 4 bases, with 10 bases of the junction left unmatched. Germline V CDR1 and CDR2: DFQATT, SNEGSKA (reference sequence). In the authors' methods: The assay estimated nucleated cells by amplifying reference gene primers. Using immunoSEQ multiplex PCR, the repertoire was profiled, and TCRdb retains in-frame clones only, with some absent. V and J calls plus clone size are reproduced from that table; the DNA served to infer D and trimming. The data contain tens of thousands of clones, 90% of them seen just once; the ten biggest clones take up roughly 1.3%.

The source is a man in his sixties with acute or convalescent COVID-19. The chain employs TRBV20-1 and TRBJ1-1; 8 bases are a match to TRBD1. Sequencing used peripheral blood. The CDR3, as DNA: TGCAGTGCTAGTGGCCAGGGGGCGTCGGTCACTGAAGCTTTCTTT. Its translation is CSASGQGASVTEAFF.